This T cell receptor (beta chain) was retrieved from a study of blood T cell repertoires in COVID-19. Study as a whole: Material from acute and convalescent COVID-19 was sourced from the United States, Italy and Spain.

V was trimmed by 2 bases and J by 3 bases, leaving 7 bases between them. Germline CDR1 SQVTM, CDR2 ANQGSEA. The length of the CDR3 is 12 residues. Ages ranged from about 18 to 89 years, with residence in around 24 US areas. Cohort assignment relied on participant-reported clinical history. Symptom resolution, clearance, or two negative PCRs marked the recovered donors of Cohort 3. Sequencing used immunoSEQ multiplex PCR; TCRdb keeps in-frame clones, though not all of them. The sample includes roughly 290,000 clones, around 85% of them seen just once. This sequence was found in a woman between 40 and 50 years old who had recovered from COVID-19. The sample taken for sequencing was PBMCs or T cells enriched from blood (not recorded which). The rearrangement uses TRBV29-1 and TRBJ1-1; D gene unclear. This chain's CDR3 is CSVERGYTEAFF. CDR3 coding DNA: TGCAGCGTTGAAAGAGGTTACACTGAAGCTTTCTTT.